The present T cell receptor (beta chain) was sequenced within a study of cytomegalovirus exposure and HLA in healthy donors. The PCR ran on 60 Vbeta and 13 Jbeta primers. The data were produced by immunoSEQ multiplex PCR, yet TCRdb's version contains in-frame clones alone and is incomplete. Of 150,000 to 200,000 clones listed, about 87% are singletons. Study observations and caveats: Reportedly, cytomegalovirus status was diagnosed with high sensitivity and specificity. A later analysis reportedly found fewer N-insertions in an Asian-associated ancestry cluster than the approximately 670-donor mean.

Healthy bone marrow donors made up the cohort. The V gene end was trimmed by 10 bases and the J gene end by 3 bases; junction bases not matched to a gene: 11. CDR3 length: 14 amino acids. Germline values: CDR1 MNHEY, CDR2 SMNVEV (reference sequence). Worth noting for this clone: Its antigen remains unknown.

V is TRBV27 and J is TRBJ2-7, with 8 bases matching TRBD1. This TCR was recovered from a woman aged 18-29 years in good health and CMV-seronegative. The sequencing input was PBMCs. The DNA of the CDR3 is TGTGCCACCGGACCTCTAGGACAGGGCTACGAGCAGTACTTC. Translated: CATGPLGQGYEQYF.